Given below is one T cell receptor (beta chain) in context. Its antigen has not been determined. No per-base quality is available; no much larger clone lies one base away. This entry comes from a study of T-cell memory formation after mild COVID-19 (dated by TCRdb to the early 2020s). Regarding the complete study: TCR sequence clusters from the two donors were largely donor specific. The cohort comprised two young, previously healthy adult volunteers, one female and one male. In two donors, T-cell clones that expanded and contracted after mild COVID-19 were followed by sequencing TCRalpha and TCRbeta repertoires longitudinally.

PBMCs were isolated by Ficoll-Paque density gradient centrifugation. What the research found in general, with its limitations: Contracting CD4+ clones turned up mainly in the CM and EM memory subsets, whereas EMRA was where CD8+ clones were enriched. The study covered only a couple of mild cases, and larger cohorts including severe cases with pre-infection samples were considered necessary. Balanced CD4/CD8 phenotypes were observed for clones contracting from day 15 to 85, whereas a bias towards CD4+ was observed for a second wave of clones expanding from day 15 to 37. SARS-CoV-2 specificity of the second-wave clones peaking on day 37 was not confirmed. The detection of some responding clones in pre-infection memory suggests that pre-existing cross-reactive memory T cells joined the SARS-CoV-2 response.

The sequencer was an Illumina NovaSeq 6000. Using 5'RACE with constant-segment primers, TCRalpha and TCRbeta cDNA libraries were constructed, with sample barcodes and unique molecular identifiers added in the process. RNA was extracted from every sample with Trizol reagent. Amplification of the libraries took two PCR steps, and the second step added a second sample barcode plus Illumina TruSeq adapters. Libraries were sequenced on an Illumina NovaSeq with 2 x 150 bp paired-end reads. Per the authors' processing: With migec v1.2.7, reads were demultiplexed and then collapsed into UMI-guided consensus sequences. Using mixcr v2.1.11, UMI consensuses were aligned to TRA and TRB V and J templates and then assembled into clonotypes. Clonotypes were classified as expanded or contracted when called significant by both edgeR and NoisET, with noise models trained on biological replicates. For edgeR calls, a false discovery rate-adjusted p below 0.01 and a log2 fold-change threshold of 1 were applied. As an exploratory analysis of dynamics, max-normalized trajectories of the 1000 most abundant clonotypes were examined by PCA with hierarchical clustering. Each responding clone was given a CD4 or CD8 phenotype based on the CD4+ and CD8+ repertoires, which had been sequenced separately. TCRdb reprocessing: public reads trimmed at Q25 with fastp, clones called with MiXCR, in-frame beta chains kept. CDR3 protein sequences are deduplicated, and each keeps its most common genes and DNA. None of the V and J calls come from the authors' own analysis; TCRdb made them. The sample contains about 110,000 distinct CDR3 sequences, approximately 13% of them found a single time. The biggest ten clones account for 27% of the sample.

CDR1 and CDR2, per the germline V gene (reference sequence), are MNHNY and SVGAGI. The CDR3 runs 16 residues from the cysteine to the phenylalanine. The kept DNA is CDR3 alone, 48 bases in frame from the first base. Trimming accounts for 7 bases at V and 9 bases at J, while the number of junction bases matched to no gene is 21. The receptor was derived from an adult woman who had mild COVID-19 (a few samples of this study predate the infection). The sample titles of this study are shuffled in the database, so cell type and time point are left out; the donor was told from shared clones. Sequenced input: PBMCs or a T cell subset sorted from them (not recorded which). The chain was built from TRBV6-6 and TRBJ2-7, with TRBD2 matching 7 junction bases. The sequenced DNA: TGTGCCAGCACCTCCCATCCCGTGGCGGGAGTGTTTGGGCAGTACTTC. This is translated as CASTSHPVAGVFGQYF.